This entry lists 28 T cell receptor beta chains sequenced from one sample in a study of blood T cell repertoires in COVID-19. The assay was immunoSEQ multiplex PCR, and TCRdb's table has in-frame clones only and misses some. The data show tens of thousands of clones, about 88% seen once. Sequencing input: peripheral blood. Receptors were obtained from a human donor in a cohort sampled during active COVID-19.

The chain combines TRBV6-1 with TRBJ2-1, with 10 bases matching TRBD2. Germline CDR1 and CDR2: MNHNS and SASEGT. Trimming removed 2 bases from V and 6 bases from J; junction bases left unmatched: 13. This CDR3 spans 18 amino acids. The CDR3 DNA reads as TGTGCCAGCAGTGAATACCCGCCGGCTAGCGGGAGACTCAATGAGCAGTTCTTC. This encodes CASSEYPPASGRLNEQFF.

The chain has TRBV5-4 and TRBJ2-5, with D possibly matching TRBD1 (8 bases). CDR3 length: 14 amino acids. With 6 bases removed from V and 4 bases from J, the gap between germline ends came to 16 bases. The germline CDR1 and CDR2 sequences are SGHNT and YYREEE (reference sequence). The CDR3 region has the DNA TGTGCCAGCAACAACAGGGGGGGGAGAGAGACCCAGTACTTC. Residues: CASNNRGGRETQYF. Full variable domain (remainder filled in from reference TRBV5-4 and TRBJ2-5): ETGVTQSPTHLIKTRGQQVTLRCSSQSGHNTVSWYQQALGQGPQFIFQYYREEENGRGNFPPRFSGLQFPNYSSELNVNALELDDSALYLCASNNRGGRETQYFGPGTRLLVL.

The gene calls are TRBV7-2 and TRBJ2-1; 7 bases line up with TRBD2. V lost 3 bases to trimming and J lost 4 bases; unmatched junction nucleotides: 3. Per germline, CDR1 SGHTA and CDR2 FQGNSA. The CDR3 sequence is 14 residues long. The CDR3 reads CASSFGTTYNEQFF. The CDR3 DNA sequence: TGTGCCAGCAGCTTCGGGACTACTTACAATGAGCAGTTCTTC.

The rearrangement uses TRBV5-1 and TRBJ2-3; 13 bases line up with TRBD2. Germline V gene lookup returns CDR1 SGHRS and CDR2 YFSETQ. The V and J ends lost 4 bases and 2 bases, in that order; junction bases with no gene match: 4. This CDR3 region has 16 residues. The CDR3 bases are TGCGCCAGCAGCGCCGGGACTAGCGGGGCCACAGATACGCAGTATTTT. Protein sequence: CASSAGTSGATDTQYF.

This chain connects TRBV11-2 to TRBJ2-2; TRBD1 agrees at 7 bases. Germline assignment: CDR1 SGHAT and CDR2 FQNNGV. The V and J ends lost 5 bases and 2 bases, in that order; junction bases with no gene match: 5. CDR3 length: 15 amino acids. The CDR3 loop reads CASSRDRLNTGELFF. CDR3 DNA sequence: TGTGCCAGCAGCCGGGACAGACTCAACACCGGGGAGCTGTTTTTT.

This chain links TRBV19 with TRBJ2-2; 8 nucleotides align to TRBD1. The CDR3 spans 14 residues. In germline, CDR1 is LNHDA, CDR2 SQIVND (reference sequence). The ends lost 4 bases at V and 5 bases at J; junction bases unmatched: 3. The CDR3 coding sequence is TGTGCCAGTAGTAAGACAGGGGCAACCGGGGAGCTGTTTTTT. This translates into CASSKTGATGELFF.

The genes are TRBV19 and TRBJ1-5; D unresolved. Germline CDR1 is LNHDA and CDR2 is SQIVND (reference sequence). V shed 0 bases and J shed 7 bases, with 7 bases lying between them. This CDR3 is 13 amino acids long. CDR3: CASSIERSQPQHF. The CDR3 nucleotides are TGTGCCAGTAGTATAGAACGGTCGCAGCCCCAGCATTTT.

V and J are TRBV5-4 and TRBJ2-7; 9 bases agree with TRBD2. Germline CDR1 SGHNT, CDR2 YYREEE (reference sequence). There are 15 residues in the CDR3. V was pared by 4 bases and J by 1 base, with 6 bases of the junction left unmatched. The CDR3 DNA reads TGTGCCAGCAGCCCTAGTAGCGGGGGATCCTACGAGCAGTACTTC. Protein product: CASSPSSGGSYEQYF.

The chain has TRBV28 and TRBJ1-1, with D tentatively TRBD1 (5 bases). Trimming took 6 bases from V and 1 from J, leaving 9 bases between them. CDR3 length equals 13 residues. The V gene's germline CDR1 is MDHEN and CDR2 SYDVKM. CDR3 bases: TGTGCCAGCAGAAAAGGGGCGAACACTGAAGCTTTCTTT. Translated, it gives CASRKGANTEAFF.

The chain joins TRBV27 to TRBJ2-1; 7 nucleotides match TRBD2. V gave up 7 bases and J gave up 4 bases; unmatched junction bases: 4. The CDR3 is 13 residues long. CDR1 is MNHEY, CDR2 SMNVEV, per germline (reference sequence). For the CDR3, the DNA is TGTGCCAGCACGGGAGCGGGGTACAATGAGCAGTTCTTC. Protein sequence: CASTGAGYNEQFF.

The rearrangement links TRBV27 to TRBJ2-1; 7 positions agree with TRBD2. The V and J ends lost 3 bases and 6 bases, in that order; junction bases with no gene match: 8. The germline gives CDR1 MNHEY, CDR2 SMNVEV (reference sequence). This CDR3 has 15 residues. CDR3 sequence (DNA): TGTGCCAGCAGTTTTTTCGCGGGAGCAGGCAATGAGCAGTTCTTC. Protein: CASSFFAGAGNEQFF.

CDR3 in amino acids: CASSYTGENSPLHF. CDR3 bases: TGTGCCAGCAGTTACACGGGGGAGAATTCACCCCTCCACTTT. The chain combines TRBV6-6 with TRBJ1-6, with D possibly matching TRBD1 (5 bases). This CDR3 spans 14 amino acids. Deletions cut 2 bases from V and 7 bases from J, with 9 bases between. Germline assignment: CDR1 MNHNY and CDR2 SVGAGI (reference sequence).

This chain links TRBV9 with TRBJ1-6, with D possibly TRBD1 on 5 matching bases. The CDR3 is 15 residues long. V dropped 0 bases and J dropped 10 bases, with 14 bases sitting between them. The germline V gene has CDR1 SGDLS and CDR2 YYNGEE. As DNA, the CDR3 is TGTGCCAGCAGCGTAGGCGGCTGGGGGGAATCACCCCTCCACTTT. This sequence encodes CASSVGGWGESPLHF. The full variable domain, with the rest looked up from reference TRBV9 and TRBJ1-6, is DSGVTQTPKHLITATGQRVTLRCSPRSGDLSVYWYQQSLDQGLQFLIQYYNGEERAKGNILERFSAQQFPDLHSELNLSSLELGDSALYFCASSVGGWGESPLHFGNGTRLTVT.

The J gene is TRBJ1-3, the V gene TRBV6-5, with 8 bases identical to TRBD1. The V gene end was trimmed by 0 bases and the J gene end by 6 bases; junction bases not matched to a gene: 1. The length of the CDR3 is 14 residues. The germline V gene has CDR1 MNHEY and CDR2 SVGAGI. The CDR3 protein is CASSYSDRANTIYF. The CDR3 nucleotides are TGTGCCAGCAGTTACTCGGACAGGGCAAACACCATATATTTT.

The CDR3 region has the DNA TGTGCCAGCAGCCGGAATAGCGGGGTCACCGGGGAGCTGTTTTTT. Amino acid sequence: CASSRNSGVTGELFF. The chain employs TRBV5-5 and TRBJ2-2; TRBD2 agrees at 8 bases. J lost 4 bases, V lost 4 bases, and 6 bases had no gene match. Germline CDR1 and CDR2: SGHKS and YYEKEE (reference sequence). The CDR3 sequence is 15 residues long.

The chain uses TRBV30 and TRBJ1-1; perhaps TRBD1 as D (6 bases). Germline CDR1 is GTSNPN and CDR2 is SVGIG (reference sequence). Trimming left V 3 bases short and J 6 bases short, with 17 bases between. This CDR3 comprises 14 residues. This CDR3 is CAWSPSPGAPEAFF. DNA of the CDR3: TGTGCCTGGAGCCCCTCCCCAGGGGCCCCTGAAGCTTTCTTT.

This chain links TRBV12-3 or TRBV12-4 with TRBJ2-5; 8 bases match TRBD1. The ends lost 6 bases at V and 2 bases at J; junction bases unmatched: 2. CDR3 length equals 13 residues. The CDR3 sequence: CASRGTGQETQYF. The CDR3 coding sequence is TGTGCCAGCAGGGGGACAGGACAAGAGACCCAGTACTTC.

This CDR3 reads CASSPSTGTGNTIYF. CDR3 DNA: TGTGCCAGCAGCCCCTCGACAGGGACTGGAAACACCATATATTTT. The chain has TRBV7-2 and TRBJ1-3; 7 bases agree with TRBD1. This CDR3 region has 15 residues. Germline V gives CDR1 SGHTA, CDR2 FQGNSA. With 5 bases clipped from V and 2 bases from J, the junction kept 6 bases outside the gene matches.

The chain combines TRBV7-8 with TRBJ2-7, with TRBD1 identical over 9 bases. This CDR3 contains 15 residues. Germline loops: CDR1 SGHVS, CDR2 FQNEAQ. V gave up 3 bases and J gave up 5 bases; unmatched junction bases: 8. The CDR3 reads CASSFRDRVGDEQYF. CDR3 bases: TGTGCCAGCAGCTTTAGGGACAGGGTTGGGGACGAGCAGTACTTC.

The genes are TRBV3-1 (or the pseudogene TRBV3-2) and TRBJ2-5; maybe TRBD2 (7 bases). V gave up 0 bases and J gave up 4 bases, with 18 bases separating them. Per the germline V gene, CDR1 is LGHDT and CDR2 is YNNKEL (reference sequence). There are 17 residues in the CDR3. CDR3 coding DNA: TGTGCCAGCAGCCAAGATCCAGGGGAGGGAGGGGGAGAGACCCAGTACTTC. Protein: CASSQDPGEGGGETQYF.

The CDR3 region is CASSLSLGQGRQYF. The CDR3 nucleotides are TGTGCCAGCAGTTTATCACTCGGACAGGGCCGGCAGTACTTC. The rearrangement uses TRBV27 and TRBJ2-7, with 8 bases identical to TRBD1. With 0 bases clipped from V and 9 bases from J, the junction kept 7 bases outside the gene matches. Looked up from germline, CDR1 is MNHEY and CDR2 is SMNVEV (reference sequence). The CDR3 length is 14 residues.

The chain has TRBV5-4 and TRBJ2-5; D is unresolved. Trimming pared 1 base from V and 5 bases from J, leaving 3 bases between. CDR3 length: 11 amino acids. The V gene's germline CDR1 is SGHNT and CDR2 YYREEE (reference sequence). CDR3 sequence reads: CASSLLETQYF. CDR3 DNA: TGTGCCAGCAGCTTGCTGGAGACCCAGTACTTC.

The CDR3 nucleotides are TGTGCCACCAGCAGAGCCGGGAGCACAGATACGCAGTATTTT. It encodes CATSRAGSTDTQYF. The chain carries TRBV15 and TRBJ2-3; D gene unclear. This CDR3 region has 14 residues. V gave up 1 base and J gave up 0 bases, with 5 bases separating them. CDR1 and CDR2 (germline): LNHNV, YYDKDF (reference sequence). The variable domain in full, with the rest retrieved from reference TRBV15 and TRBJ2-3, is DAMVIQNPRYQVTQFGKPVTLSCSQTLNHNVMYWYQQKSSQAPKLLFHYYDKDFNNEADTPDNFQSRRPNTSFCFLDIRSPGLGDTAMYLCATSRAGSTDTQYFGPGTRLTVL.

V usage is TRBV4-3 and J usage is TRBJ2-7; D remains unclear. CDR1 and CDR2 (germline): LGHNA, YSLEER. Trimming took 4 bases from V and 0 from J, leaving 13 bases between them. The CDR3 length is 15 residues. The CDR3 loop reads CASSLAAVSSYEQYF. DNA for the CDR3: TGCGCCAGCAGCCTTGCGGCGGTAAGCTCCTACGAGCAGTACTTC.

This chain links TRBV4-3 with TRBJ2-1; 13 bases are shared with TRBD2. This CDR3 is 18 amino acids long. Looked up from germline, CDR1 is LGHNA and CDR2 is YSLEER. After removal of 3 bases from V and 9 bases from J, the junction contained 14 bases not matched to a gene. The CDR3 is CASSHGLAGALSFTEQFF. CDR3 in DNA: TGCGCCAGCAGCCACGGACTAGCGGGAGCTTTGTCCTTCACTGAGCAGTTCTTC.

The rearrangement links TRBV3-1 (or the pseudogene TRBV3-2) to TRBJ2-5; unclear D gene. The CDR3 is made up of 12 amino acids. V shed 1 base and J shed 7 bases, with 7 bases lying between them. Germline-derived CDR1 and CDR2 are LGHDT and YNNKEL (reference sequence). The DNA of the CDR3 is TGTGCCAGCAGCCAAGCAGATGTGACCCAGTACTTC. Translating it yields CASSQADVTQYF.

CDR3 amino acids: CASSFLVGSGRGRDEQYF. In nucleotides, the CDR3 is TGTGCCAGCAGTTTCTTGGTCGGAAGCGGGAGGGGTCGGGACGAGCAGTACTTC. The chain uses TRBV27 and TRBJ2-7; 10 bases are a match to TRBD2. The ends lost 3 bases at V and 5 bases at J; junction bases unmatched: 16. From germline, CDR1 is MNHEY and CDR2 SMNVEV (reference sequence). CDR3 length: 18 residues.

V usage is TRBV28 and J usage is TRBJ2-5; no clear D. Germline V gene data show CDR1 as MDHEN and CDR2 as SYDVKM. V was shortened by 5 bases and J by 3 bases, with 4 bases between the two germline ends. The CDR3 extends over 11 amino acids. Written as DNA, the CDR3 is TGTGCCAGCAGTCAAAAAGAGACCCAGTACTTC. It encodes CASSQKETQYF.